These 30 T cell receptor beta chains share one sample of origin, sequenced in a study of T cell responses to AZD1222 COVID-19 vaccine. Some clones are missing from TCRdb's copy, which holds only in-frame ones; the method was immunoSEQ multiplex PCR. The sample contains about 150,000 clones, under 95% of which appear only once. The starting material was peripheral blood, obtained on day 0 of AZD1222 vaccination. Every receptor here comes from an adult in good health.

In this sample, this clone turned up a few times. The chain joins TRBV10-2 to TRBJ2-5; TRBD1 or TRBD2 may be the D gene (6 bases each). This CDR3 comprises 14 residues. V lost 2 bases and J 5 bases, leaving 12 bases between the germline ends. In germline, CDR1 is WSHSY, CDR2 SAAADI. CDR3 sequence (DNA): TGCGCCAGCAGTGAGCGGGGGCGCTGGGAGACCCAGTACTTC. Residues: CASSERGRWETQYF.

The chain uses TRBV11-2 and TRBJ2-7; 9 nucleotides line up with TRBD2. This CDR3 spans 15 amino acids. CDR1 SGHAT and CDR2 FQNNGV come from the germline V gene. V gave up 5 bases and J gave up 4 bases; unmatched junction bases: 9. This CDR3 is CASSHSGGRDYEQYF. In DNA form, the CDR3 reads TGTGCCAGCAGCCATTCGGGCGGGAGGGATTACGAGCAGTACTTC. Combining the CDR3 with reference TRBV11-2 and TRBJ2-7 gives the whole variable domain EAGVAQSPRYKIIEKRQSVAFWCNPISGHATLYWYQQILGQGPKLLIQFQNNGVVDDSQLPKDRFSAERLKGVDSTLKIQPAKLEDSAVYLCASSHSGGRDYEQYFGPGTRLTVT.

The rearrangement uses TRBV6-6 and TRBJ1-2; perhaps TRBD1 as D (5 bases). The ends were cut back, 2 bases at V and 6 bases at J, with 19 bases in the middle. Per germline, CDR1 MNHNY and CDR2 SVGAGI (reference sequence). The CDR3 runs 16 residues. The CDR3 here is CASSYHQLEGSDGYTF. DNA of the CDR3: TGTGCCAGCAGTTACCATCAACTGGAGGGGTCGGATGGCTACACCTTC.

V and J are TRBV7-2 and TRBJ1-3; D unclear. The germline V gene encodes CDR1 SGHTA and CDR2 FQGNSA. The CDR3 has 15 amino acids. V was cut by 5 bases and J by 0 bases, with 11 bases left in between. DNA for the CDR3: TGTGCCAGCAGCCAGGCCGCCAGCTCTGGAAACACCATATATTTT. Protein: CASSQAASSGNTIYF. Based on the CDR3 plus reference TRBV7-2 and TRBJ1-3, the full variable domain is GAGVSQSPSNKVTEKGKDVELRCDPISGHTALYWYRQSLGQGLEFLIYFQGNSAPDKSGLPSDRFSAERTGGSVSTLTIQRTQQEDSAVYLCASSQAASSGNTIYFGEGSWLTVV.

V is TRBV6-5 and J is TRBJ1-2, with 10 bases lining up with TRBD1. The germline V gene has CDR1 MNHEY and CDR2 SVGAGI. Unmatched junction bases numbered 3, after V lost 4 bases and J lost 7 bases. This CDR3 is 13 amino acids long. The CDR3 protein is CASSSGQGSGYTF. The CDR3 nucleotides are TGTGCCAGCAGTTCGGGACAGGGGAGTGGCTACACCTTC.

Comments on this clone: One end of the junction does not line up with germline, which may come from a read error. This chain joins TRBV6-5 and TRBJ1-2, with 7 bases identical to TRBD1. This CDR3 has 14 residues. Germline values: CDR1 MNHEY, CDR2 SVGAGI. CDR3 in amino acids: CASDLGDSKRSVFF. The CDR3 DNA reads TGTGCCAGCGATCTTGGGGACAGTAAAAGATCTGTGTTCTTC.

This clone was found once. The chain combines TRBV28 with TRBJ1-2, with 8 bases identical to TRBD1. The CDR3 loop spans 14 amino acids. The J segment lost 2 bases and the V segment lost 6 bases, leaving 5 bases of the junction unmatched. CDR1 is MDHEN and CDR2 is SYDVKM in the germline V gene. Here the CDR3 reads CASRETGENYGYTF. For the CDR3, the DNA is TGTGCCAGCAGGGAGACAGGGGAAAACTATGGCTACACCTTC.

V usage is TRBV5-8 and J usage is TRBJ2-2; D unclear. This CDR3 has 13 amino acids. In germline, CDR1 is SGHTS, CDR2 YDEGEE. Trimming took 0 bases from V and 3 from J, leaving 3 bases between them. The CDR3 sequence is CASSLVDTGELFF. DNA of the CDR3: TGTGCCAGCAGCTTGGTCGACACCGGGGAGCTGTTTTTT.

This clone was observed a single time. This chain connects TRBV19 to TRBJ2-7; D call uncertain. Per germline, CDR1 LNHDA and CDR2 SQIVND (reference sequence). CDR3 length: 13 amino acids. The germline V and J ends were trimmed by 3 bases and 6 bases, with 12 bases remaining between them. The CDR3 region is CASSISRAAEQYF. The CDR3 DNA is TGTGCCAGTAGTATCTCTAGGGCTGCCGAGCAGTACTTC.

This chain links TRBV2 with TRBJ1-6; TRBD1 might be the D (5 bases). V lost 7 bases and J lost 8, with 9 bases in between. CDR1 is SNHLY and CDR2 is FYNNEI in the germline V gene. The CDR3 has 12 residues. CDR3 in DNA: TGTGCCAGCATGCAGGGTTATTCACCCCTCCACTTT. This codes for CASMQGYSPLHF.

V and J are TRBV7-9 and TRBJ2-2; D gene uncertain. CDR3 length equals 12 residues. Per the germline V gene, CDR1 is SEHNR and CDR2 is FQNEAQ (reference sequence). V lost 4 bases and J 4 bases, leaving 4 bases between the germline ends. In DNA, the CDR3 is TGTGCCAGCAGCTCGGGCACCGGGGAGCTGTTTTTT. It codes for CASSSGTGELFF.

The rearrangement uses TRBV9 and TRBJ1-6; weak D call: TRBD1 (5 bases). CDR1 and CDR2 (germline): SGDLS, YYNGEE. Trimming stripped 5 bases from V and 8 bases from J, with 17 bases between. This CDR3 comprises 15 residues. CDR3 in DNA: TGTGCCAGCAGTCCCGGGGGAGGGGCGGATTCACCCCTCCACTTT. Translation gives CASSPGGGADSPLHF.

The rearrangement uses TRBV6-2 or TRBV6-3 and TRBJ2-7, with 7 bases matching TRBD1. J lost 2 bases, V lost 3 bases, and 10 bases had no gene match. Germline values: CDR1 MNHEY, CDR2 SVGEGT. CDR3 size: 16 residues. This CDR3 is CASSYRRTGSTYEQYF. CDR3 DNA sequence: TGTGCCAGCAGTTATCGACGGACAGGATCCACCTACGAGCAGTACTTC.

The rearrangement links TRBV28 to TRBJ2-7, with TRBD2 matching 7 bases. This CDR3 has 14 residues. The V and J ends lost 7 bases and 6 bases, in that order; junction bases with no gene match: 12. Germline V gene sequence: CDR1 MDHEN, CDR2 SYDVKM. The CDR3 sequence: CASTPGGGWSEQYF. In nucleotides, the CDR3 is TGTGCCAGCACCCCGGGAGGAGGGTGGAGCGAGCAGTACTTC.

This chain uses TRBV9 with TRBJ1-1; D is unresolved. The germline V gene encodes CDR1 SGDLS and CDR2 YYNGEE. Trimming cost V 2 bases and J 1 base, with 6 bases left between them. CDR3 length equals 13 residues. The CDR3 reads CASSVLENTEAFF. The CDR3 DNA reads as TGTGCCAGCAGCGTTCTGGAGAACACTGAAGCTTTCTTT.

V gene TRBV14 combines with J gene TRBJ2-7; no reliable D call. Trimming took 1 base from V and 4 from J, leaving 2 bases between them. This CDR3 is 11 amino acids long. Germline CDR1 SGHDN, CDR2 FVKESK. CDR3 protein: CASSQGYEQYF. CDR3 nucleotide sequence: TGTGCCAGCAGCCAAGGATACGAGCAGTACTTC.

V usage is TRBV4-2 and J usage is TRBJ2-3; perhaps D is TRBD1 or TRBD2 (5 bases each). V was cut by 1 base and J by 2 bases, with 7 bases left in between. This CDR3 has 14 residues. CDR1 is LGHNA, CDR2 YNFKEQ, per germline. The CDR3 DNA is TGTGCCAGCAGCCAAGTGGGGACCACAGATACGCAGTATTTT. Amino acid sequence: CASSQVGTTDTQYF.

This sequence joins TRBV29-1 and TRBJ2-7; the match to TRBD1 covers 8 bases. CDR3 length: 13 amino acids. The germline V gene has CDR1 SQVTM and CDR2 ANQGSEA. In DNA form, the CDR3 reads TGCAGTTCAGGGGGCTTAGGATCCTACGAGCAGTACTTC. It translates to CSSGGLGSYEQYF.

CDR3 protein: CASSYGDRGNTIYF. Written as DNA, the CDR3 is TGTGCCAGCAGTTACGGCGACAGGGGAAACACCATATATTTT. The gene calls are TRBV6-5 and TRBJ1-3; perhaps TRBD1 as D (6 bases). CDR3 length equals 14 residues. The germline V gene encodes CDR1 MNHEY and CDR2 SVGAGI. V dropped 2 bases and J dropped 4 bases, with 9 bases sitting between them.

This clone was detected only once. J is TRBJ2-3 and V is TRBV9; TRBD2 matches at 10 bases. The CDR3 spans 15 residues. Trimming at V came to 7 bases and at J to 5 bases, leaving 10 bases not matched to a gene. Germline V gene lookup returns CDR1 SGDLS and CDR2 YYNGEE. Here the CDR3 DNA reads TGTGCCAGCGGCGCCAGCGGGAGGGCGAAAGATACGCAGTATTTT. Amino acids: CASGASGRAKDTQYF.

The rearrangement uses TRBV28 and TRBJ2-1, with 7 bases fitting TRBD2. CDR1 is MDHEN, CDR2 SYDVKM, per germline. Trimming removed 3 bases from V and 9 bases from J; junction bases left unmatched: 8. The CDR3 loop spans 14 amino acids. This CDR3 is CASSFGGRAGEQFF. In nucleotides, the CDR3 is TGTGCCAGCAGTTTTGGTGGGAGGGCCGGTGAGCAGTTCTTC.

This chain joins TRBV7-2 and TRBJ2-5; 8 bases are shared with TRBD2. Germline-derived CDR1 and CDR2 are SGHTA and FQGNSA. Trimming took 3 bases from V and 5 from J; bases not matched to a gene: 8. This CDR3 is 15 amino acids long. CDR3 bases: TGTGCCAGCAGCTTTTTCCGGGAGGGCCGCGAGACCCAGTACTTC. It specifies CASSFFREGRETQYF. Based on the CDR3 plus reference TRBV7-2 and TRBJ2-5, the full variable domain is GAGVSQSPSNKVTEKGKDVELRCDPISGHTALYWYRQSLGQGLEFLIYFQGNSAPDKSGLPSDRFSAERTGGSVSTLTIQRTQQEDSAVYLCASSFFREGRETQYFGPGTRLLVL.

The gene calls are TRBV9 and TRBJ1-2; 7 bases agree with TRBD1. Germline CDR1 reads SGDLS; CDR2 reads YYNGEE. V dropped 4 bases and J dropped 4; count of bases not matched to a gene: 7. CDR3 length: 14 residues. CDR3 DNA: TGTGCCAGCAGCTACCAAGACAGGGTCTATGGCTACACCTTC. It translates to CASSYQDRVYGYTF.

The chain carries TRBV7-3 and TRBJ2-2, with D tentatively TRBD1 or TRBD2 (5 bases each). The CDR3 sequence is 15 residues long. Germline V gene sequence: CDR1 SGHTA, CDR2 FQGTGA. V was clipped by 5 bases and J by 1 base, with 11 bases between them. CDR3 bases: TGTGCCAGCAGCCGGGACGCTCAGAACACCGGGGAGCTGTTTTTT. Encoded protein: CASSRDAQNTGELFF.

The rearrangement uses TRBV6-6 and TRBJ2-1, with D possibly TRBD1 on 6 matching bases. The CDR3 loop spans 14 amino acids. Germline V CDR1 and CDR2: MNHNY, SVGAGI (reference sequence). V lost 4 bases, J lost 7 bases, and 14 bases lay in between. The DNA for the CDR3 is TGTGCCAGCAGTTCTCAGGGGCGAAGGAATGAGCAGTTCTTC. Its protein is CASSSQGRRNEQFF.

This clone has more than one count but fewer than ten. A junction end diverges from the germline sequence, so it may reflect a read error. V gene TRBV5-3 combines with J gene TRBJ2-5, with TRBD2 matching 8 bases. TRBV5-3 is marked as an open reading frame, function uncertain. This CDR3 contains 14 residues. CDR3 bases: TGTGCCAGAAGCCCCCCTACTATTTCCGGGACTAGAGACTTC. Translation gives CARSPPTISGTRDF.

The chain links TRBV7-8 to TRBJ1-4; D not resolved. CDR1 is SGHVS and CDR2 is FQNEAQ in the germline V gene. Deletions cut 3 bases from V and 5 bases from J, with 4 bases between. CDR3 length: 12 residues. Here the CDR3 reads CASSLGNEKLFF. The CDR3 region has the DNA TGTGCCAGCAGCTTGGGGAATGAAAAACTGTTTTTT.

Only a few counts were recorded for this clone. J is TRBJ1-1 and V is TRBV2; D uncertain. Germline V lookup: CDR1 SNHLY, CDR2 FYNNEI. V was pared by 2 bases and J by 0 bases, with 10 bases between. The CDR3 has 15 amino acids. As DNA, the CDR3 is TGTGCCAGCAGTGAACTTTACAACATGAACACTGAAGCTTTCTTT. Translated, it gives CASSELYNMNTEAFF. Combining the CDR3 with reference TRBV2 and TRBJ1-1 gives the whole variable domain EPEVTQTPSHQVTQMGQEVILRCVPISNHLYFYWYRQILGQKVEFLVSFYNNEISEKSEIFDDQFSVERPDGSNFTLKIRSTKLEDSAMYFCASSELYNMNTEAFFGQGTRLTVV.

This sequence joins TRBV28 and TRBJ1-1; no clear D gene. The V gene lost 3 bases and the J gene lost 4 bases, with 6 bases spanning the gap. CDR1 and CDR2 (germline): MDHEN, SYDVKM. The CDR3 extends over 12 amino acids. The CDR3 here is CASSFTSTEAFF. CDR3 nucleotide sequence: TGTGCCAGCAGTTTCACCAGCACTGAAGCTTTCTTT.

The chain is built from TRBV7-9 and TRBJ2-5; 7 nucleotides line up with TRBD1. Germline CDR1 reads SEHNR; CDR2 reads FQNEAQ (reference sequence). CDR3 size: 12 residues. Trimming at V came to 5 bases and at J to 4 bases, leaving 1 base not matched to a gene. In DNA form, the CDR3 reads TGTGCCAGCAGCAACAGGGGAGAGACCCAGTACTTC. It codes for CASSNRGETQYF. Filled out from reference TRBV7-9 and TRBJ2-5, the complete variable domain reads DTGVSQNPRHKITKRGQNVTFRCDPISEHNRLYWYRQTLGQGPEFLTYFQNEAQLEKSRLLSDRFSAERPKGSFSTLEIQRTEQGDSAMYLCASSNRGETQYFGPGTRLLVL.